This T cell receptor (beta chain) stems from a study of cytomegalovirus exposure and HLA in healthy donors. Study-wide results and limits: Earlier analysis yielded a pattern in which most TCR beta V segments were productive about 90% or about 30% of the time. A few chains linked to CMV were shown in vitro to be specific for CMV antigens.

Researchers ran the PCR with 60 Vbeta and 13 Jbeta primers. The table came from immunoSEQ multiplex PCR; TCRdb's copy has only in-frame clones and leaves some out. The sample contains over 100,000 clones, about 8.5% of which appear only once. V lost 1 base and J 4 bases, leaving 5 bases between the germline ends. Per germline, CDR1 SEHNR and CDR2 FQNEAQ (reference sequence). The CDR3 contains 13 residues. This clone was observed a few times. Its target is not known. The genes are TRBV7-9 and TRBJ1-5; no definite D call. The clonotype comes from a man between 35 and 55 years old in good health and CMV-seronegative. The material sequenced was PBMCs. As DNA, the CDR3 is TGTGCCAGCAGCTTAGACATTAATCAGCCCCAGCATTTT. Encoded protein: CASSLDINQPQHF.